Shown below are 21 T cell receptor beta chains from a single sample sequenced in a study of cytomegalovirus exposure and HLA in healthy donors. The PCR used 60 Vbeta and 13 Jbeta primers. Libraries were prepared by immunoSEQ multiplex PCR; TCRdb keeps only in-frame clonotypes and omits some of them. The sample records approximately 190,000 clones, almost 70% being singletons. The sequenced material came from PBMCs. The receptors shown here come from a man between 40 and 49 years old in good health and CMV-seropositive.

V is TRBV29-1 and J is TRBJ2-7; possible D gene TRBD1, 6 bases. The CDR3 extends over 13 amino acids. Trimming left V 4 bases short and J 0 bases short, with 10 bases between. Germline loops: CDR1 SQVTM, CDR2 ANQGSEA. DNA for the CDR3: TGCAGCGTTGGTCAGGGGCCCTCCTACGAGCAGTACTTC. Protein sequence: CSVGQGPSYEQYF.

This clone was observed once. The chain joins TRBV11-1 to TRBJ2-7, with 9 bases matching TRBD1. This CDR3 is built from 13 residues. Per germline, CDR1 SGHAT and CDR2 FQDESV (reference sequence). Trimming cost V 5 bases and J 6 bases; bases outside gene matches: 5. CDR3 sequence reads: CASSGDRAREQYF. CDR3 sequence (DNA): TGTGCCAGCAGCGGGGACAGGGCTCGCGAGCAGTACTTC.

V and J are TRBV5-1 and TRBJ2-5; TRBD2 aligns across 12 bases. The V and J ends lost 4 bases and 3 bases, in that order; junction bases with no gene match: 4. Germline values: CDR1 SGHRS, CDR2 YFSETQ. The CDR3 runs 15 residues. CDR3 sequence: CASSTGLAGKETQYF. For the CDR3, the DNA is TGCGCCAGCAGCACCGGACTAGCGGGGAAAGAGACCCAGTACTTC. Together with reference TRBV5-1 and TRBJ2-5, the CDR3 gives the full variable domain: KAGVTQTPRYLIKTRGQQVTLSCSPISGHRSVSWYQQTPGQGLQFLFEYFSETQRNKGNFPGRFSGRQFSNSRSEMNVSTLELGDSALYLCASSTGLAGKETQYFGPGTRLLVL.

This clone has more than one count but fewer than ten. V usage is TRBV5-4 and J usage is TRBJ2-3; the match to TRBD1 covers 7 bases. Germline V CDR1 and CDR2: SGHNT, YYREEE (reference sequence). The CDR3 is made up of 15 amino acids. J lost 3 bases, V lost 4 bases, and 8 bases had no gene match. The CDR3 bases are TGTGCCAGCAGCCCGCGGACAGGTAGTACAGATACGCAGTATTTT. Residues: CASSPRTGSTDTQYF.

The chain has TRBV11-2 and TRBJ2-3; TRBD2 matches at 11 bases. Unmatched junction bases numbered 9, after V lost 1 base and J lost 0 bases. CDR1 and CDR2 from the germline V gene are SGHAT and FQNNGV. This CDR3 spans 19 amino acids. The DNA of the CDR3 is TGTGCCAGCAGCTTAGGAACGGCTAGCGGGGGGTCTAGCACAGATACGCAGTATTTT. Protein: CASSLGTASGGSSTDTQYF.

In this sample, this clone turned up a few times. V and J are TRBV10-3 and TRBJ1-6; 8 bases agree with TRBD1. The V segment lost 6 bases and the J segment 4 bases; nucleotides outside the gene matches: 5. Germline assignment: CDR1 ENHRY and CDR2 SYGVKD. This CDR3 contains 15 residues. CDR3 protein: CAIRKGQGYNSPLHF. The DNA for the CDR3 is TGTGCCATCAGAAAAGGACAGGGTTATAATTCACCCCTCCACTTT.

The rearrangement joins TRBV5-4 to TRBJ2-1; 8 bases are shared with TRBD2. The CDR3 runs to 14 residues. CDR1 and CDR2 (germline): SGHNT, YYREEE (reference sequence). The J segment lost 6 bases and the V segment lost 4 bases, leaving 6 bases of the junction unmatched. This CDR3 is CASSRGGLGNEQFF. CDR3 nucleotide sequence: TGTGCCAGCAGCCGCGGGGGGCTTGGCAATGAGCAGTTCTTC.

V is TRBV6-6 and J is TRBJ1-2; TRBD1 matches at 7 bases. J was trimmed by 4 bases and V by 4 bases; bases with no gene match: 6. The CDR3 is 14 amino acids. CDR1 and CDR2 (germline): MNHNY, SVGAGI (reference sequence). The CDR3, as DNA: TGTGCCAGCAGTTCAGGGGACAGAAGCTATGGCTACACCTTC. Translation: CASSSGDRSYGYTF.

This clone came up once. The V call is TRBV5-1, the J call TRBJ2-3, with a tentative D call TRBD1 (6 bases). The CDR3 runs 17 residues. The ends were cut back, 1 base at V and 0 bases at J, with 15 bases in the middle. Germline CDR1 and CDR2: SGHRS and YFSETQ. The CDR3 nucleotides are TGCGCCAGCAGCTTGAGACAAGGGGGAACCAGCACAGATACGCAGTATTTT. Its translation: CASSLRQGGTSTDTQYF. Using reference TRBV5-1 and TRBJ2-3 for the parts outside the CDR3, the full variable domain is KAGVTQTPRYLIKTRGQQVTLSCSPISGHRSVSWYQQTPGQGLQFLFEYFSETQRNKGNFPGRFSGRQFSNSRSEMNVSTLELGDSALYLCASSLRQGGTSTDTQYFGPGTRLTVL.

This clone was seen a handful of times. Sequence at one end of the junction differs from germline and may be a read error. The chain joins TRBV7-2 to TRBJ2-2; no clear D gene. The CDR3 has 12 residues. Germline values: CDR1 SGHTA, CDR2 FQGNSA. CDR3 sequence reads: CASSPNSGELFF. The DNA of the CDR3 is TGTGCCAGCAGCCCTAACAGCGGGGAGCTGTTTTTT. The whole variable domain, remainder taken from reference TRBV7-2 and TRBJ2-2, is GAGVSQSPSNKVTEKGKDVELRCDPISGHTALYWYRQSLGQGLEFLIYFQGNSAPDKSGLPSDRFSAERTGGSVSTLTIQRTQQEDSAVYLCASSPNSGELFFGEGSRLTVL.

CDR3 sequence: CASSRTSGGVLQETQYF. The DNA for the CDR3 is TGTGCCAGCAGTCGGACTAGCGGGGGGGTACTTCAGGAGACCCAGTACTTC. The V and J genes are TRBV5-4 and TRBJ2-5; 15 nucleotides line up with TRBD2. CDR1 and CDR2 (germline): SGHNT, YYREEE (reference sequence). This CDR3 region has 17 residues. V lost 5 bases to trimming and J lost 5 bases; unmatched junction nucleotides: 10.

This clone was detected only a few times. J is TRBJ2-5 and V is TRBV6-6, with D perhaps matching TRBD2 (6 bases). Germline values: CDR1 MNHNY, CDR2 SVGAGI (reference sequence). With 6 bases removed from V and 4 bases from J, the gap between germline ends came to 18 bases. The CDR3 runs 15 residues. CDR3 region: CASSRGFGGGETQYF. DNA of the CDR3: TGTGCCAGCAGCCGAGGGTTCGGGGGAGGAGAGACCCAGTACTTC.

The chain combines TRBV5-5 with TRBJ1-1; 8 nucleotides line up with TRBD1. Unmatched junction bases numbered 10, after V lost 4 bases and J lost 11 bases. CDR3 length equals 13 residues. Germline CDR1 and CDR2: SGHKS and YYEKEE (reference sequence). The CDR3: CASSPPTRTGAFF. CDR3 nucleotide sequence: TGTGCCAGCAGCCCCCCTACCCGGACAGGGGCTTTCTTT. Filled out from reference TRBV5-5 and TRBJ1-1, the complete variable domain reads DAGVTQSPTHLIKTRGQQVTLRCSPISGHKSVSWYQQVLGQGPQFIFQYYEKEERGRGNFPDRFSARQFPNYSSELNVNALLLGDSALYLCASSPPTRTGAFFGQGTRLTVV.

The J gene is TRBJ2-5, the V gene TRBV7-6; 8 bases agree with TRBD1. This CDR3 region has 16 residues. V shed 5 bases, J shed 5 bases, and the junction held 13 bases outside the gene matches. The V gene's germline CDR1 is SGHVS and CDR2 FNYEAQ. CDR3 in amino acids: CASSQGQGFSKETQYF. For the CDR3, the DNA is TGTGCCAGCAGCCAAGGACAGGGTTTCAGCAAGGAGACCCAGTACTTC.

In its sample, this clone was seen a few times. CDR3 protein: CASRGDAGQGDNEQFF. The CDR3 nucleotides read TGTGCCAGCAGGGGGGATGCGGGACAGGGGGACAATGAGCAGTTCTTC. The chain has TRBV25-1 and TRBJ2-1; 11 nucleotides align to TRBD1. Per the germline V gene, CDR1 is MGHDK and CDR2 is SYGVNS. J lost 5 bases, V lost 6 bases, and 9 bases had no gene match. This CDR3 is built from 16 residues.

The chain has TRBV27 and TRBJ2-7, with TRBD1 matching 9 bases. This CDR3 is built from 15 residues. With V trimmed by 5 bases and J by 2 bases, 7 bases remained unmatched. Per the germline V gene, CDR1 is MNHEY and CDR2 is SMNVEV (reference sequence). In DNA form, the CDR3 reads TGTGCCAGCAGTCCCCGGGGACAGGGAACCTACGAGCAGTACTTC. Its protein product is CASSPRGQGTYEQYF.

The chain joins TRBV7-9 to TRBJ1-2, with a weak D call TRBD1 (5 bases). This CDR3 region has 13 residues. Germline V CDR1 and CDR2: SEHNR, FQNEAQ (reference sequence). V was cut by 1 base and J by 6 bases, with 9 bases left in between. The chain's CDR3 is CASSLGGLDGYTF. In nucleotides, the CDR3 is TGTGCCAGCAGCTTAGGGGGCCTAGATGGCTACACCTTC.

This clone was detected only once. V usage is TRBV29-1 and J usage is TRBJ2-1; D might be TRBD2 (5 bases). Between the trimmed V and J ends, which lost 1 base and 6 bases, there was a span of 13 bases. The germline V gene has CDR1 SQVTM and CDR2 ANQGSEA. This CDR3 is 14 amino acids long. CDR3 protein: CSVEGGSRGNEQFF. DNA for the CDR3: TGCAGCGTTGAAGGGGGTAGCCGGGGCAATGAGCAGTTCTTC.

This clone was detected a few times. The CDR3 sequence is CASSYSGGVTEAFF. The CDR3 DNA sequence: TGTGCCAGCAGTTACTCAGGGGGAGTTACTGAAGCTTTCTTT. The chain recombines TRBV6-6 with TRBJ1-1; perhaps TRBD1 as D (6 bases). The CDR3 length is 14 residues. Trimming removed 0 bases at V and 5 bases at J, with 10 bases between. Germline CDR1 MNHNY, CDR2 SVGAGI (reference sequence).

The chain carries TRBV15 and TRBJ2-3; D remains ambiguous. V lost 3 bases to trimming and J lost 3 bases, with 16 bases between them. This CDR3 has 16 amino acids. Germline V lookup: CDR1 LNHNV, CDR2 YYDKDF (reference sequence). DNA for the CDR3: TGTGCCACCAGCAGGTGGGTCGCGGATGGGACAGATACGCAGTATTTT. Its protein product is CATSRWVADGTDTQYF.

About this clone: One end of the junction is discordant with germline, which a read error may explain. CDR3 residues: CSSSPMDRADNSPLHF. The CDR3 DNA follows: TGTTCCAGCAGCCCTATGGACAGGGCGGACAATTCACCCCTCCACTTT. The chain is built from TRBV7-9 and TRBJ1-6; 8 bases match TRBD1. Germline-derived CDR1 and CDR2 are SEHNR and FQNEAQ (reference sequence). This CDR3 is built from 16 residues.